This TCR beta chain was identified in a study of CD8 T cells in Susac syndrome. The study's findings and limits: The CD4+ T cell repertoires in Susac syndrome were not clonally expanded.

From blood CD8+ and CD4+ T cells, the TCR beta chain was sequenced. Negative isolation yielded CD4+ and CD8+ T cells, and FACS enriched TEMRA cells. Random hexamers served to reverse transcribe roughly 0.45 to 1 ug RNA. Each CDR3 protein is one row after TCRdb ran MiXCR on the immunoSEQ multiplex PCR reads. The table lists some 210,000 distinct CDR3 sequences, around 93% of them singletons. CDR3 length: 16 amino acids. CDR1 is MNHEY and CDR2 is SVGEGT in the germline V gene. Trimming removed 2 bases at V and 0 bases at J, with 12 bases between. Concerning this clonotype: Its specificity is unknown.

The V gene is TRBV6-2 or TRBV6-3, the J gene TRBJ2-3; D not certain. The clonotype was recovered from a human donor with Susac syndrome. The sample comprised CD4+ T cells from PBMCs. CDR3 sequence: CASSYGRLSSTDTQYF. The CDR3 DNA follows: TGTGCCAGCAGTTACGGCAGGCTTTCTAGCACAGATACGCAGTATTTT.